This T cell receptor beta chain was profiled in a study of cytomegalovirus exposure and HLA in healthy donors. The germline gives CDR1 SQVTM, CDR2 ANQGSEA. Trimming left V 5 bases short and J 5 bases short, with 9 bases between. There are 11 residues in the CDR3. This clone was counted a single time. The antigen is unknown. Findings and limits, study-wide: Later, an analysis found that common viral pathogens appeared to be linked with several of the most significant clusters. A classifier reportedly called cytomegalovirus status with high sensitivity and specificity. Clonal expansion, a later analysis showed, was greater in HLA-associated TCR beta chains than in equally common others.

The PCR ran on 60 Vbeta and 13 Jbeta primers. Sequencing was performed with immunoSEQ multiplex PCR; in TCRdb, only in-frame clones are kept and a portion is missing. The table includes about 150,000 clones, 70% to 90% detected once. This chain links TRBV29-1 with TRBJ2-5; tentatively, D is TRBD2 (6 bases). The origin of this receptor is a man aged 30 to 39 in good health and CMV-seropositive. The specimen was PBMCs. This chain's CDR3 is CSVWGDETQYF. The DNA of the CDR3 is TGCAGCGTTTGGGGGGACGAGACCCAGTACTTC.